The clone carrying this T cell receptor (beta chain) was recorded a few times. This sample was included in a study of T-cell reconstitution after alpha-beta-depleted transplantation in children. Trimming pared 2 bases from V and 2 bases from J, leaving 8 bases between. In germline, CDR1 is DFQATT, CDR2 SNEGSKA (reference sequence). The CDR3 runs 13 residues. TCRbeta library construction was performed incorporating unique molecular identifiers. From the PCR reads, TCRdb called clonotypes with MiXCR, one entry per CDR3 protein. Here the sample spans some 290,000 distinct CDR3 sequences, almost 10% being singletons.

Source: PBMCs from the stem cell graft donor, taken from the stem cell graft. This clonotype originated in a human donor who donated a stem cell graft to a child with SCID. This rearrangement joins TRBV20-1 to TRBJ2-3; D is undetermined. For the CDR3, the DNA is TGCAGTGCTAGAAGGGTGGACACAGATACGCAGTATTTT. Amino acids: CSARRVDTDTQYF.